This TCR beta chain was captured in a study of identical twins. Germline V gives CDR1 ENHRY, CDR2 SYGVKD. V was pared by 11 bases and J by 2 bases, with 15 bases between. The CDR3 has 13 residues. Every sampled donor was Caucasian and healthy. The cDNA had a unique molecular identifier and a template-switch universal primer site. TCRdb re-derived calls from the 5' RACE reads in MiXCR, one entry per CDR3 protein. Of about 920,000 distinct CDR3 sequences listed, 9% to 15% are singletons. The same data also went into a second study, on yellow fever vaccine responses in identical twins.

The sequence came from a woman aged 18-29 years in good health. The chain uses TRBV10-3 and TRBJ1-1, with a weak D call TRBD1 (6 bases). The sequencing input was PBMCs. Here the CDR3 reads CASWRGQNTEAFF. The CDR3 region has the DNA TGTGCCTCTTGGCGGGGGCAAAACACTGAAGCTTTCTTT.